The 24 T cell receptor beta chains given below trace back to one sample, sequenced in a study of post-analysis software for immune sequencing data. The study's findings and limits: Roughly five TRBV segments were more frequent in patients than controls; TRBV5-6, TRBV5-1 and TRBV20-1 belonged to this group.

No antigen has been identified for these receptors. Unique molecular identifiers were present in the TCR beta cDNA libraries. TCRdb re-derived calls from the PCR reads in MiXCR, one entry per CDR3 protein. The data show a few hundred thousand distinct CDR3 sequences, with roughly 38% seen just once and under 15% held by the top ten. The sequencing input was blood. Source of these receptors: a girl aged 5-17 years with multiple sclerosis.

The J gene is TRBJ2-7, the V gene TRBV6-6; TRBD2 agrees at 7 bases. V lost 10 bases, J lost 3 bases, and 12 bases stayed unmatched. This CDR3 has 14 amino acids. Per germline, CDR1 MNHNY and CDR2 SVGAGI (reference sequence). The CDR3 reads CATIPGGSNYEQYF. The CDR3 coding sequence is TGTGCCACCATCCCGGGGGGTAGCAACTACGAGCAGTACTTC.

This clonotype occurred a few times. The J gene is TRBJ2-5, the V gene TRBV7-9; a weak D match, TRBD2 (6 bases). CDR1 and CDR2 from the germline V gene are SEHNR and FQNEAQ (reference sequence). Trimming took 4 bases from V and 5 from J, leaving 14 bases between them. The CDR3 is made up of 14 amino acids. CDR3 region: CASSSPSGAETQYF. CDR3 nucleotides: TGTGCCAGCAGCTCCCCTTCGGGAGCGGAGACCCAGTACTTC.

The rearrangement joins TRBV7-9 to TRBJ2-1, with D perhaps matching TRBD2 (6 bases). The germline V gene has CDR1 SEHNR and CDR2 FQNEAQ (reference sequence). This CDR3 has 16 amino acids. Between the trimmed V and J ends, which lost 3 bases and 5 bases, there was a span of 17 bases. CDR3 sequence reads: CASSFLAVLFHNEQFF. CDR3 nucleotides: TGTGCCAGCAGCTTCTTAGCGGTACTATTTCACAATGAGCAGTTCTTC.

This clonotype was counted between two and nine times. The rearrangement uses TRBV7-9 and TRBJ1-5; D unclear. The germline V and J ends were trimmed by 1 base and 0 bases, with 7 bases remaining between them. The CDR3 is 15 residues long. Germline V gives CDR1 SEHNR, CDR2 FQNEAQ (reference sequence). As DNA, the CDR3 is TGTGCCAGCAGCTTAGGAGCAGGTAGCAATCAGCCCCAGCATTTT. Its translation is CASSLGAGSNQPQHF.

This chain uses TRBV20-1 with TRBJ1-2; D perhaps matches TRBD1 (6 bases). Germline-derived CDR1 and CDR2 are DFQATT and SNEGSKA (reference sequence). V lost 0 bases and J lost 6, with 17 bases in between. This CDR3 is built from 15 residues. CDR3 residues: CSARELRGSKDGYTF. Here the CDR3 DNA reads TGCAGTGCTAGAGAGCTCAGGGGTTCCAAGGATGGCTACACCTTC.

The rearrangement links TRBV9 to TRBJ2-4; no clear D. Trimming took 0 bases from V and 7 from J, leaving 14 bases between them. Germline lookup yields CDR1 SGDLS and CDR2 YYNGEE. The CDR3 loop spans 15 amino acids. CDR3 coding DNA: TGTGCCAGCAGCGTAGGCCCGGCCGGTAGGAACATTCAGTACTTC. Protein sequence: CASSVGPAGRNIQYF.

The chain recombines TRBV15 with TRBJ2-1; possibly TRBD1 or TRBD2 for D (7 bases each). CDR1 is LNHNV, CDR2 YYDKDF, per germline (reference sequence). This CDR3 is 16 amino acids long. V lost 3 bases to trimming and J lost 6 bases, with 18 bases between them. The CDR3: CATSSPSGGGPNEQFF. The CDR3 DNA reads as TGTGCCACCAGCAGTCCCTCAGGGGGGGGCCCCAATGAGCAGTTCTTC.

V usage is TRBV12-5 and J usage is TRBJ2-1, with TRBD1 matching over 8 bases. Trimming took 0 bases from V and 0 from J; bases not matched to a gene: 4. The CDR3 is made up of 17 amino acids. CDR1 and CDR2 from the germline V gene are LGHNT and FRNRAP. The CDR3 region is CASGLVWDRSSYNEQFF. In DNA, the CDR3 is TGTGCTAGTGGTTTGGTGTGGGACAGGAGCTCCTACAATGAGCAGTTCTTC.

V gene TRBV6-4 combines with J gene TRBJ2-1, with TRBD1 matching 10 bases. The CDR3 is 15 residues long. The junction had 2 bases not matched to a gene; V was cut back by 0 bases and J by 6 bases. Germline V gene data show CDR1 as MRHNA and CDR2 as SNTAGT. The CDR3 sequence is CASSDSRTGGNEQFF. The CDR3 DNA is TGTGCCAGCAGTGACTCTCGGACAGGGGGCAATGAGCAGTTCTTC.

This clonotype was picked up a small number of times. This rearrangement joins TRBV20-1 to TRBJ2-3; TRBD2 matches at 8 bases. CDR1 and CDR2 (germline): DFQATT, SNEGSKA (reference sequence). J was trimmed by 6 bases and V by 3 bases; bases with no gene match: 11. The CDR3 contains 15 residues. The chain's CDR3 is CSASLRGGSGDTQYF. CDR3 nucleotide sequence: TGCAGTGCTAGCCTCCGGGGGGGGTCGGGGGATACGCAGTATTTT.

In this sample, this clonotype turned up a few times. At one boundary the junction diverges from the germline segment, which might be a read error. The chain uses TRBV7-7 and TRBJ2-1; 10 nucleotides agree with TRBD2. This CDR3 has 15 residues. CDR1 SSHAT and CDR2 FNYEAQ come from the germline V gene (reference sequence). In nucleotides, the CDR3 is TGTGCTAGCAGCCCGGGGACTAGCGCCAACAATGAGCAGTTCTTC. It yields the protein CASSPGTSANNEQFF.

There are a few counts of this clonotype. The genes are TRBV5-1 and TRBJ2-1; possible D gene TRBD2, 6 bases. Looked up from germline, CDR1 is SGHRS and CDR2 is YFSETQ. The CDR3 sequence is 14 residues long. V dropped 4 bases and J dropped 8 bases, with 16 bases sitting between them. The CDR3 region is CASSDLDTGDEQFF. The CDR3 DNA follows: TGCGCCAGCAGCGACTTGGACACGGGGGATGAGCAGTTCTTC. Complete variable domain (other parts from reference TRBV5-1 and TRBJ2-1): KAGVTQTPRYLIKTRGQQVTLSCSPISGHRSVSWYQQTPGQGLQFLFEYFSETQRNKGNFPGRFSGRQFSNSRSEMNVSTLELGDSALYLCASSDLDTGDEQFFGPGTRLTVL.

The chain is built from TRBV18 and TRBJ1-4, with D unclear. The CDR3 extends over 16 amino acids. The germline V gene has CDR1 KGHSH and CDR2 LQKENI. Trimming shortened V by 2 bases and J by 7 bases, and 17 bases separated the two germline ends. CDR3 residues: CASSPGLTGLSEKLFF. The CDR3 DNA sequence: TGTGCCAGCTCACCAGGATTGACCGGGCTGAGTGAAAAACTGTTTTTT.

The DNA of the CDR3 is TGCAGCGTTTGGGAAGGCATATCCTACGAGCAGTACTTC. Protein: CSVWEGISYEQYF. The rearrangement uses TRBV29-1 and TRBJ2-7; no definite D call. V was trimmed by 5 bases and J by 1 base, leaving 12 bases between them. Germline V CDR1 and CDR2: SQVTM, ANQGSEA. This CDR3 is 13 amino acids long.

This clonotype was seen a handful of times. V gene TRBV5-1 combines with J gene TRBJ2-7; either TRBD1 or TRBD2 may fit D (5 bases each). The germline V and J ends were trimmed by 4 bases and 2 bases, with 13 bases remaining between them. Germline V lookup: CDR1 SGHRS, CDR2 YFSETQ. CDR3 length equals 14 residues. The CDR3 DNA reads as TGCGCCAGCAGCGGGGGACGTAGCACCTACGAGCAGTACTTC. It is translated as CASSGGRSTYEQYF.

The chain couples TRBV20-1 to TRBJ2-5, with 9 bases that match TRBD1. CDR3 size: 15 residues. CDR1 is DFQATT and CDR2 is SNEGSKA in the germline V gene (reference sequence). J gave up 4 bases and V 0 bases, and 6 bases lay outside the gene matches. CDR3 coding DNA: TGCAGTGCTAGAGAGTACAGGGGGCGCAGAGAGACCCAGTACTTC. This sequence encodes CSAREYRGRRETQYF.

This clonotype has more than one count but fewer than ten. The chain links TRBV7-2 to TRBJ2-7, with D perhaps matching TRBD1 or TRBD2 (6 bases each). Germline V gene data show CDR1 as SGHTA and CDR2 as FQGNSA. Trimming left V 5 bases short and J 3 bases short, with 17 bases between. The CDR3 is 15 residues long. The CDR3: CASSTRQGGNYEQYF. CDR3 DNA sequence: TGTGCCAGCAGCACCCGGCAAGGGGGGAACTACGAGCAGTACTTC.

V is TRBV12-3 or TRBV12-4 and J is TRBJ2-5, with 13 bases matching TRBD2. J was trimmed by 5 bases and V by 3 bases; bases with no gene match: 3. The CDR3 consists of 15 residues. DNA of the CDR3: TGTGCCAGCAGTTTCGGGACTAGCGGGGTGGAGACCCAGTACTTC. Translating gives CASSFGTSGVETQYF.

Concerning this clonotype itself: A single base separates this from a much larger clone, so it may be a read error. The rearrangement uses TRBV12-3 or TRBV12-4 and TRBJ2-5; 7 nucleotides line up with TRBD2. The CDR3 consists of 16 residues. Losses at the gene ends were 5 bases for V and 1 base for J; bases not matched to a gene: 10. The CDR3 DNA reads as TGTGCCAGCAGTCTCGCCGGGGCGGGGGTCCAAGAGACCCAGTACTTC. Protein sequence: CASSLAGAGVQETQYF.

This clonotype was recorded many times. The gene calls are TRBV29-1 and TRBJ1-1; no reliable D call. From germline, CDR1 is SQVTM and CDR2 ANQGSEA. Trimming stripped 6 bases from V and 0 bases from J, with 5 bases between. The CDR3 is 11 amino acids. The CDR3 coding sequence is TGCAGCGTGTTGGTGAACACTGAAGCTTTCTTT. Translating it yields CSVLVNTEAFF. The whole variable domain, filled in from reference TRBV29-1 and TRBJ1-1, reads SAVISQKPSRDICQRGTSLTIQCQVDSQVTMMFWYRQQPGQSLTLIATANQGSEATYESGFVIDKFPISRPNLTFSTLTVSNMSPEDSSIYLCSVLVNTEAFFGQGTRLTVV.

The CDR3 coding sequence is TGTGCCAGCAGCCAAGAAAGGGCAGGGCACGAGCAGTACTTC. Protein product: CASSQERAGHEQYF. V gene TRBV4-2 combines with J gene TRBJ2-7, with D perhaps TRBD1 (5 bases). Trimming stripped 0 bases from V and 5 bases from J, with 11 bases between. The CDR3 runs 14 residues. Germline V gene lookup returns CDR1 LGHNA and CDR2 YNFKEQ.

This chain links TRBV28 with TRBJ1-2; D may be TRBD1 (6 bases). The CDR3 runs 14 residues. Germline V lookup: CDR1 MDHEN, CDR2 SYDVKM. The V and J ends lost 4 bases and 4 bases respectively, with 13 bases between them. Here the CDR3 reads CASSYPQGSYGYTF. CDR3 nucleotides: TGTGCCAGCAGTTACCCCCAGGGGAGCTATGGCTACACCTTC.

The chain carries TRBV5-1 and TRBJ1-1; 9 nucleotides align to TRBD1. With 4 bases clipped from V and 12 bases from J, the junction kept 10 bases outside the gene matches. The germline gives CDR1 SGHRS, CDR2 YFSETQ. The CDR3 consists of 13 residues. CDR3 sequence (DNA): TGCGCCAGCAGCATCCGGGACAGGGAAACCACTTTCTTT. Translated, it gives CASSIRDRETTFF.

V and J are TRBV19 and TRBJ2-7, with D perhaps matching TRBD1 (6 bases). The J call may be faulty, since TRBJ2-5 better matches the DNA end. The CDR3 has 15 amino acids. The germline V gene encodes CDR1 LNHDA and CDR2 SQIVND (reference sequence). The CDR3 nucleotides are TGTGCCAGTAGAACTACAGGGTCTTCTCGGGAGACCCAGTACTTC. It yields the protein CASRTTGSSRETQYF.